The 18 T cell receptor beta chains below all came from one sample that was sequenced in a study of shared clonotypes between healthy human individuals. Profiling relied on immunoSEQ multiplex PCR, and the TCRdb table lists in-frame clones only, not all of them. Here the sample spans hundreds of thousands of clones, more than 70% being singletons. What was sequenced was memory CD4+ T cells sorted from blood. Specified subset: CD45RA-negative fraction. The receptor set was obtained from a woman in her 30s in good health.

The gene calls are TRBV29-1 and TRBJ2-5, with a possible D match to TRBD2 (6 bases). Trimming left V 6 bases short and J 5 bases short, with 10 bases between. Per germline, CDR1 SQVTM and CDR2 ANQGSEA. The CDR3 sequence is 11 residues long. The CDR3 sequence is CSVTSWETQYF. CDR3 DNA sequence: TGCAGCGTGACTAGTTGGGAGACCCAGTACTTC.

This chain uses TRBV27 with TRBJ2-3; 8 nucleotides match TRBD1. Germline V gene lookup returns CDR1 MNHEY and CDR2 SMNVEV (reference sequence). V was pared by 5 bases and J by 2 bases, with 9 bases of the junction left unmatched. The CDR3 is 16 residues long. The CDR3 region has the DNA TGTGCCAGCAGTCCCCGGACAGGGCGGTCCACAGATACGCAGTATTTT. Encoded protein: CASSPRTGRSTDTQYF.

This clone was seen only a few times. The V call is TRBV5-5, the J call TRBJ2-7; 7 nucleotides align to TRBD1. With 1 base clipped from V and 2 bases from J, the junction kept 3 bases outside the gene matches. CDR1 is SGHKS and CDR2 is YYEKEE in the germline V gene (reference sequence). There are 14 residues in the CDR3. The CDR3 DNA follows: TGTGCCAGCAGCTTGTGGGACAGTACCTACGAGCAGTACTTC. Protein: CASSLWDSTYEQYF. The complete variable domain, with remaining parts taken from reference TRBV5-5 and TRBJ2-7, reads DAGVTQSPTHLIKTRGQQVTLRCSPISGHKSVSWYQQVLGQGPQFIFQYYEKEERGRGNFPDRFSARQFPNYSSELNVNALLLGDSALYLCASSLWDSTYEQYFGPGTRLTVT.

The DNA of the CDR3 is TGTGCCAGCAGCTTAGTTCAGGTAGACTACGAGCAGTACTTC. Encoded protein: CASSLVQVDYEQYF. The V and J genes are TRBV11-2 and TRBJ2-5; D uncertain. Gene TRBJ2-7 matches the end of the DNA better, so the J call may be wrong. The germline gives CDR1 SGHAT, CDR2 FQNNGV. The CDR3 is 14 residues long.

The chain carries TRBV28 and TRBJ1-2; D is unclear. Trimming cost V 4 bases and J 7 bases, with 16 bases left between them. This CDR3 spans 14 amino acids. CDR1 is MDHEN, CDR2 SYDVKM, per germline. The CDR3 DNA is TGTGCCAGCAGTTACCCAGAAAAATCGGGTGGCTACACCTTC. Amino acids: CASSYPEKSGGYTF.

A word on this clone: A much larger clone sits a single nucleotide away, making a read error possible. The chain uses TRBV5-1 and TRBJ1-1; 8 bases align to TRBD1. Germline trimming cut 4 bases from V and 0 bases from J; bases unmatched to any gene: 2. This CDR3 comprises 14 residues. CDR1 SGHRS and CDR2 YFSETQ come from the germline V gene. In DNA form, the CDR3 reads TGCGCCAGCAGCGTGGGACAGGTGAACACTGAAGCTTTCTTT. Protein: CASSVGQVNTEAFF.

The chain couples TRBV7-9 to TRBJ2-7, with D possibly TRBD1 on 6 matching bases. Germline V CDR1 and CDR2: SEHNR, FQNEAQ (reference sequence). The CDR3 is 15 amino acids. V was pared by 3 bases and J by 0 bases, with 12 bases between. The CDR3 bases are TGTGCCAGCAGCTTTGGGCCGGACAGCTCCTACGAGCAGTACTTC. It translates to CASSFGPDSSYEQYF.

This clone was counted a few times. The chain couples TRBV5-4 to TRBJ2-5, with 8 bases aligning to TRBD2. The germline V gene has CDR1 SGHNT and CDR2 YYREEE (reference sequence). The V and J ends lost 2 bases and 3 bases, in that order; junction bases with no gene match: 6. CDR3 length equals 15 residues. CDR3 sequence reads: CASSLGLAAEETQYF. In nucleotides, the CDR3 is TGTGCCAGCAGCTTAGGACTAGCCGCCGAAGAGACCCAGTACTTC.

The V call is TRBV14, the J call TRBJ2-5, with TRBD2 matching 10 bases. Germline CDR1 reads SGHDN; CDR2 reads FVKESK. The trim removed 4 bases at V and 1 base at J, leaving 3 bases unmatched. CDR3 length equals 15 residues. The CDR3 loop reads CASSRTSGVQETQYF. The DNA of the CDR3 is TGTGCCAGCAGCCGGACTAGCGGAGTCCAAGAGACCCAGTACTTC.

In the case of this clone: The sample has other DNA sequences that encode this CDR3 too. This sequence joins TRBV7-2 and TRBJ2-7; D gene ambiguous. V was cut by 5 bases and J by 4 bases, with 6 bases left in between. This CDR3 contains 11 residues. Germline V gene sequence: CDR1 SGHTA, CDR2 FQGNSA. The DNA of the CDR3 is TGTGCCAGCAGCCCCAAGTACGAGCAGTACTTC. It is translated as CASSPKYEQYF.

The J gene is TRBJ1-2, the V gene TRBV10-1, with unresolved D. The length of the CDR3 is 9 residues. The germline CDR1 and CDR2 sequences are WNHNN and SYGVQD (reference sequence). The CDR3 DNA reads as TGCGCAGCTAACTATGGCTACACCTTC. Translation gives CAANYGYTF.

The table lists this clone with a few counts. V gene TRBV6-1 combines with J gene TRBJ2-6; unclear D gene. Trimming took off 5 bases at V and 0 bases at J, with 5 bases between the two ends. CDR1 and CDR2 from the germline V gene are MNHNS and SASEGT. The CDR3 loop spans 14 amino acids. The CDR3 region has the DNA TGTGCCAGCAGTAAGGTCTCTGGGGCCAACGTCCTGACTTTC. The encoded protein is CASSKVSGANVLTF.

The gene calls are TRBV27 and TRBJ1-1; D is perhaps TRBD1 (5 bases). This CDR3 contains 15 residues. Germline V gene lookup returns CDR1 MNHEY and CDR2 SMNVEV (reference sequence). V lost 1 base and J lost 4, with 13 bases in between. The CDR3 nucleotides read TGTGCCAGCAGTTTATTAGGAGGGGCGAGCACTGAAGCTTTCTTT. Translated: CASSLLGGASTEAFF.

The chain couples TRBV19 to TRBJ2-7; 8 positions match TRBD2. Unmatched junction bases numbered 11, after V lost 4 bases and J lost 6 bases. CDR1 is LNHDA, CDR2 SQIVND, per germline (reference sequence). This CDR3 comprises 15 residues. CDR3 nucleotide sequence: TGTGCCAGTAGTAACCCGGGAGGGCCCTCACCCGAGCAGTACTTC. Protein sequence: CASSNPGGPSPEQYF. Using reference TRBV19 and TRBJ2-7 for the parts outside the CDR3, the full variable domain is DGGITQSPKYLFRKEGQNVTLSCEQNLNHDAMYWYRQDPGQGLRLIYYSQIVNDFQKGDIAEGYSVSREKKESFPLTVTSAQKNPTAFYLCASSNPGGPSPEQYFGPGTRLTVT.

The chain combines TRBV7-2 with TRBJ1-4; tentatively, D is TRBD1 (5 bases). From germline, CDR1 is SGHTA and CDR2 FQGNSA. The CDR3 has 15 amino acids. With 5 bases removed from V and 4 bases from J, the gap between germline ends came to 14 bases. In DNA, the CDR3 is TGTGCCAGCAGCCCCACCCCAGGGTTTAATGAAAAACTGTTTTTT. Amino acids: CASSPTPGFNEKLFF.

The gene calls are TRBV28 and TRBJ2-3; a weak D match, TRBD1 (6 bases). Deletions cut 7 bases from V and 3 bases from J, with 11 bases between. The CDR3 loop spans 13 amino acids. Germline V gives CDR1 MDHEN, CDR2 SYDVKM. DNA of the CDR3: TGTGCCAGCAAGGGGCAGGGGACAGATACGCAGTATTTT. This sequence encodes CASKGQGTDTQYF.

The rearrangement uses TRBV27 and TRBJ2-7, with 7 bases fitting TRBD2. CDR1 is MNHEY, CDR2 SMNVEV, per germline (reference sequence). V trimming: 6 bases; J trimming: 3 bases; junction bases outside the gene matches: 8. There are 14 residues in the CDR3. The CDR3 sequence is CASRALSGNYEQYF. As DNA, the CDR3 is TGTGCCAGCAGGGCTTTGAGCGGGAACTACGAGCAGTACTTC.

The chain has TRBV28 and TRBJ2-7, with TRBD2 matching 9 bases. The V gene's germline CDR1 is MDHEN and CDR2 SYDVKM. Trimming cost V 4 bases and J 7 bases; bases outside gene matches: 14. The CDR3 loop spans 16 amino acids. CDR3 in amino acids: CASSSTAAGGRWEQYF. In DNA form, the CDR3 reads TGTGCCAGCAGTTCGACCGCAGCGGGAGGCAGGTGGGAGCAGTACTTC.